One sample yielded the 20 T cell receptor beta chains listed below, sequenced in a study of a mutant IDH1 vaccine in newly diagnosed glioma. Time point described: baseline, week 1 (first vaccination visit). Regarding treatment: pre-vaccination baseline after standard-of-care therapy. Repertoires were generated with immunoSEQ multiplex PCR, while TCRdb's copy carries only in-frame clones and drops some. The sample lists about 51,000 clones, 60% to 85% occurring once. The specimen was PBMCs, collected from a glioma patient treated with radiotherapy, temozolomide or both. These receptors were collected from a woman between 35 and 50 years old with glioma.

This rearrangement joins TRBV12-5 to TRBJ2-3, with TRBD2 as a possible D gene (5 bases). CDR1 LGHNT and CDR2 FRNRAP come from the germline V gene. The CDR3 is 13 residues long. Trimming shortened V by 7 bases and J by 1 base, and 9 bases separated the two germline ends. CDR3 DNA: TGTGCTAGTGCCCTCGGGGGCACAGATACGCAGTATTTT. Protein product: CASALGGTDTQYF.

V and J are TRBV7-9 and TRBJ2-2, with D possibly being TRBD2 (6 bases). The V gene lost 6 bases and the J gene lost 2 bases, with 10 bases spanning the gap. Germline V gene data show CDR1 as SEHNR and CDR2 as FQNEAQ (reference sequence). The CDR3 runs to 14 residues. CDR3 loop: CASRPGANTGELFF. The CDR3 region has the DNA TGTGCCAGCAGACCGGGAGCTAACACCGGGGAGCTGTTTTTT.

The rearrangement links TRBV7-2 to TRBJ1-6; a possible D gene is TRBD1 (6 bases). The V gene's germline CDR1 is SGHTA and CDR2 FQGNSA. Trimming removed 6 bases at V and 3 bases at J, with 12 bases between. The CDR3 is 15 amino acids. This CDR3 is CASRPGHLYNSPLHF. Written as DNA, the CDR3 is TGTGCCAGCAGGCCGGGACACCTCTATAATTCACCCCTCCACTTT.

The chain links TRBV5-8 to TRBJ1-1; D is undetermined. The CDR3 is made up of 13 amino acids. Trimming took 3 bases from V and 5 from J, leaving 11 bases between them. Germline V gives CDR1 SGHTS, CDR2 YDEGEE. The CDR3 loop is CASSSRPRTEAFF. In DNA form, the CDR3 reads TGTGCCAGCAGCTCTCGGCCGAGGACTGAAGCTTTCTTT.

A few counts support this clone. V is TRBV2 and J is TRBJ2-1; D unresolved. CDR3 length: 12 residues. Germline V gene lookup returns CDR1 SNHLY and CDR2 FYNNEI. V was cut by 2 bases and J by 7 bases, with 6 bases left in between. CDR3 DNA sequence: TGTGCCAGCAGTGAATTGAGGAATGAGCAGTTCTTC. Amino acids: CASSELRNEQFF.

This clone appeared a few times. This sequence joins TRBV19 and TRBJ1-1, with TRBD1 identical over 7 bases. V was pared by 4 bases and J by 7 bases, with 9 bases of the junction left unmatched. CDR1 is LNHDA and CDR2 is SQIVND in the germline V gene (reference sequence). The length of the CDR3 is 14 residues. DNA of the CDR3: TGTGCCAGTAGTACACGGACAGGCCACCTTGAAGCTTTCTTT. Its protein is CASSTRTGHLEAFF.

The chain has TRBV5-6 and TRBJ2-6, with 12 nucleotides matching TRBD1. The length of the CDR3 is 19 residues. With V trimmed by 5 bases and J by 4 bases, 13 bases remained unmatched. Looked up from germline, CDR1 is SGHDT and CDR2 is YYEEEE. The CDR3 loop is CASRKRAGQGARGANVLTF. CDR3 coding DNA: TGTGCCAGCAGAAAGAGGGCGGGACAGGGGGCGCGGGGGGCCAACGTCCTGACTTTC.

The chain recombines TRBV29-1 with TRBJ2-5; D is unresolved. Looked up from germline, CDR1 is SQVTM and CDR2 is ANQGSEA. Trimming pared 1 base from V and 3 bases from J, leaving 6 bases between. This CDR3 is built from 12 residues. This chain's CDR3 is CSVEGTEETQYF. The CDR3, as DNA: TGCAGCGTTGAAGGCACCGAAGAGACCCAGTACTTC. Looking up the rest from reference TRBV29-1 and TRBJ2-5 gives the full variable domain: SAVISQKPSRDICQRGTSLTIQCQVDSQVTMMFWYRQQPGQSLTLIATANQGSEATYESGFVIDKFPISRPNLTFSTLTVSNMSPEDSSIYLCSVEGTEETQYFGPGTRLLVL.

This clone was found once. The rearrangement joins TRBV10-1 to TRBJ2-4; no firm D call. The CDR3 length is 13 residues. In germline, CDR1 is WNHNN, CDR2 SYGVQD (reference sequence). The V end was cut by 2 bases, the J end by 3 bases, with 5 bases between. The CDR3 here is CASSEPGKNIQYF. In DNA form, the CDR3 reads TGCGCCAGCAGTGAGCCAGGCAAAAACATTCAGTACTTC.

V is TRBV2 and J is TRBJ1-5; 10 nucleotides align to TRBD1. The V segment lost 3 bases and the J segment 7 bases; nucleotides outside the gene matches: 3. The CDR3 has 14 amino acids. Per the germline V gene, CDR1 is SNHLY and CDR2 is FYNNEI. Written as DNA, the CDR3 is TGTGCCAGCAGTGACGGACAGGGGGGGCAGCCCCAGCATTTT. It specifies CASSDGQGGQPQHF. The full variable domain, in which reference TRBV2 and TRBJ1-5 provide the parts outside the CDR3, is EPEVTQTPSHQVTQMGQEVILRCVPISNHLYFYWYRQILGQKVEFLVSFYNNEISEKSEIFDDQFSVERPDGSNFTLKIRSTKLEDSAMYFCASSDGQGGQPQHFGDGTRLSIL.

J is TRBJ1-2 and V is TRBV27; possible D gene TRBD1, 5 bases. The CDR3 loop spans 13 amino acids. The V end lost 5 bases, the J end lost 8 bases, and 15 bases lay between the germline ends. CDR1 is MNHEY and CDR2 is SMNVEV in the germline V gene (reference sequence). CDR3 nucleotides: TGTGCCAGCAGTCCCGCATGGGGGAGGGGCTACACCTTC. Its translation: CASSPAWGRGYTF.

V and J are TRBV29-1 and TRBJ2-1, with 9 bases lining up with TRBD1. This CDR3 region has 14 residues. Germline trimming cut 7 bases from V and 7 bases from J; bases unmatched to any gene: 11. Germline V gene data show CDR1 as SQVTM and CDR2 as ANQGSEA. CDR3 DNA sequence: TGCAGCGGGGGGCCCGGGACAGGGTTGAATGAGCAGTTCTTC. Amino acid sequence: CSGGPGTGLNEQFF.

This sequence joins TRBV5-1 and TRBJ1-2; TRBD1 agrees at 8 bases. V was pared by 0 bases and J by 5 bases, with 3 bases of the junction left unmatched. The germline V gene has CDR1 SGHRS and CDR2 YFSETQ. CDR3 length equals 14 residues. The CDR3 is CASSLDRGDYGYTF. The CDR3 DNA is TGCGCCAGCAGCTTGGACAGGGGGGATTATGGCTACACCTTC.

The rearrangement uses TRBV27 and TRBJ1-6; TRBD1 is a possible D gene (5 bases). CDR3 length: 15 amino acids. V lost 0 bases, J lost 7 bases, and 10 bases lay in between. CDR1 is MNHEY, CDR2 SMNVEV, per germline (reference sequence). The CDR3 DNA is TGTGCCAGCAGTTTATCTCAGGGAGGGAATTCACCCCTCCACTTT. It is translated as CASSLSQGGNSPLHF.

The gene calls are TRBV18 and TRBJ1-2, with D perhaps matching TRBD1 (5 bases). V was cut by 3 bases and J by 4 bases, with 12 bases left in between. Germline V gives CDR1 KGHSH, CDR2 LQKENI. CDR3 size: 14 residues. In DNA, the CDR3 is TGTGCCAGCTCACCGGTGACAGCGCCCTATGGCTACACCTTC. Its protein is CASSPVTAPYGYTF.

In nucleotides, the CDR3 is TGTGCCAGCACCGCGTATGGCTACACCTTC. It encodes CASTAYGYTF. The chain has TRBV7-2 and TRBJ1-2; D uncertain. This CDR3 has 10 amino acids. V was trimmed by 7 bases and J by 5 bases, leaving 5 bases between them. CDR1 is SGHTA, CDR2 FQGNSA, per germline.

The V and J genes are TRBV10-3 and TRBJ1-4; D remains unclear. The germline V gene encodes CDR1 ENHRY and CDR2 SYGVKD. V gave up 10 bases and J gave up 0 bases, with 9 bases separating them. This CDR3 region has 13 residues. The CDR3 reads CASKQSTNEKLFF. The DNA for the CDR3 is TGTGCCAGCAAACAGTCAACTAATGAAAAACTGTTTTTT.

This chain uses TRBV4-3 with TRBJ1-3; D is uncertain. Germline V gives CDR1 LGHNA, CDR2 YSLEER. V was cut by 1 base and J by 0 bases, with 10 bases left in between. This CDR3 region has 16 residues. The CDR3 nucleotides are TGCGCCAGCAGCCAAGCTTTGACACGCTCTGGAAACACCATATATTTT. Translating it yields CASSQALTRSGNTIYF.

This chain uses TRBV2 with TRBJ2-6; 12 positions match TRBD1. J gave up 3 bases and V 8 bases, and 5 bases lay outside the gene matches. The CDR3 runs 16 residues. CDR1 is SNHLY and CDR2 is FYNNEI in the germline V gene. CDR3 nucleotide sequence: TGTGCCAGCTCGGGACAGGGGGCAAGTGGGGCCAACGTCCTGACTTTC. Translation: CASSGQGASGANVLTF.

This chain connects TRBV19 to TRBJ1-4; TRBD1 aligns across 7 bases. The CDR3 has 14 residues. V shed 6 bases, J shed 8 bases, and the junction held 9 bases outside the gene matches. CDR1 LNHDA and CDR2 SQIVND come from the germline V gene (reference sequence). The CDR3 spells CASSPTGMGEKLFF. The CDR3 DNA follows: TGTGCCAGTAGCCCGACAGGGATGGGGGAAAAACTGTTTTTT.